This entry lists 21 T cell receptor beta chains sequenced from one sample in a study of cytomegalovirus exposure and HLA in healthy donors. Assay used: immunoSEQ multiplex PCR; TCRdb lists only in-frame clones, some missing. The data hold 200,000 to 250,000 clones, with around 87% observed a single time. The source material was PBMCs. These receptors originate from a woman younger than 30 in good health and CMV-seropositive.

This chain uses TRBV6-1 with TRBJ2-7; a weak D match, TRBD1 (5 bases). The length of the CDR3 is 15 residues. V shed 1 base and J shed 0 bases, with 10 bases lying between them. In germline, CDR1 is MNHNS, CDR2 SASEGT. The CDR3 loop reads CASSEGQLSSYEQYF. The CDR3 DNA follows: TGTGCCAGCAGTGAAGGACAGCTCTCCTCCTACGAGCAGTACTTC.

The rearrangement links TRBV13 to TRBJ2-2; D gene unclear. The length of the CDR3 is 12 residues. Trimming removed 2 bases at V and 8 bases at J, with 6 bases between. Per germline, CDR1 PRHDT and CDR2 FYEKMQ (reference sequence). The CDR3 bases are TGTGCCAGCAGCTTACCCGTAGGGGAGCTGTTTTTT. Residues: CASSLPVGELFF.

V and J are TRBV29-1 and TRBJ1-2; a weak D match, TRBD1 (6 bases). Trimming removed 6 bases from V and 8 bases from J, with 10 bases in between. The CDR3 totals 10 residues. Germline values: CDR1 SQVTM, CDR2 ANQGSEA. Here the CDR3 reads CSVTGGGYTF. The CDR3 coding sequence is TGCAGCGTGACAGGCGGGGGCTACACCTTC.

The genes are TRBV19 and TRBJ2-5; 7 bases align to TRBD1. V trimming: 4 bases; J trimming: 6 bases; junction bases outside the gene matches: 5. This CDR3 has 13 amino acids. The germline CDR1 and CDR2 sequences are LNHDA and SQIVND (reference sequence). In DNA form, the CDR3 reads TGTGCCAGTAGTACACAGGGGTTGAAGACCCAGTACTTC. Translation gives CASSTQGLKTQYF.

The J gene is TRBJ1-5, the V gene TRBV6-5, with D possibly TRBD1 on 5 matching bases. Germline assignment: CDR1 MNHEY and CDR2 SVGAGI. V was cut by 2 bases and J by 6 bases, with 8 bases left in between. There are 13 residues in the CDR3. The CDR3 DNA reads TGTGCCAGCAGTTACCGGGGGAGTCAGCCCCAGCATTTT. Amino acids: CASSYRGSQPQHF.

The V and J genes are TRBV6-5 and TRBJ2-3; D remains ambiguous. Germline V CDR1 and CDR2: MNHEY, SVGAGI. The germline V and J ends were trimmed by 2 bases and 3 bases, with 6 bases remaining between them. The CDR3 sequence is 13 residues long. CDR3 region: CASSYAGTDTQYF. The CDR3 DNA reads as TGTGCCAGCAGTTACGCCGGGACAGATACGCAGTATTTT.

The CDR3 DNA is TGTGCCAGCAGTTCCGGCGGCATAATGAGAGAAAAACTGTTTTTT. Translated, it gives CASSSGGIMREKLFF. The chain uses TRBV7-9 and TRBJ1-4; D is unresolved. Germline CDR1 reads SEHNR; CDR2 reads FQNEAQ (reference sequence). V shed 6 bases and J shed 8 bases, with 19 bases lying between them. This CDR3 has 15 residues.

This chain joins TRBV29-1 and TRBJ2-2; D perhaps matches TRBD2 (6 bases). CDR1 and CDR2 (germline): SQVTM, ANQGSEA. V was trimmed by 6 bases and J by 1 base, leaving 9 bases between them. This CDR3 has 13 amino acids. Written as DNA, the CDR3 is TGCAGCGTGGGGGACTGGAACACCGGGGAGCTGTTTTTT. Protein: CSVGDWNTGELFF.

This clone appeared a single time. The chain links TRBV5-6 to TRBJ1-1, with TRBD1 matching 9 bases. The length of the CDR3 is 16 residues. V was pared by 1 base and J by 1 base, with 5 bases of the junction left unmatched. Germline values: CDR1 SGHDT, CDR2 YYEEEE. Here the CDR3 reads CASSLYGTGKNTEAFF. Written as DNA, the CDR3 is TGTGCCAGCAGCTTGTACGGGACAGGGAAGAACACTGAAGCTTTCTTT.

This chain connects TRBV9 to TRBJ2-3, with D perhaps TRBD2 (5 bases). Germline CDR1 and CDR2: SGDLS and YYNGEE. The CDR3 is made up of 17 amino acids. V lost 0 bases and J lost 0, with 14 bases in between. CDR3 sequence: CASSVVSSGSSTDTQYF. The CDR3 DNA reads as TGTGCCAGCAGCGTAGTATCCAGCGGCTCTAGCACAGATACGCAGTATTTT.

The CDR3 region has the DNA TGCGCCAGCAGCTTATCCCCCGGGACTAGCGGTTACAATGAGCAGTTCTTC. Protein: CASSLSPGTSGYNEQFF. V gene TRBV5-1 combines with J gene TRBJ2-1; 11 bases map to TRBD2. Germline-derived CDR1 and CDR2 are SGHRS and YFSETQ. V lost 2 bases, J lost 4 bases, and 8 bases stayed unmatched. This CDR3 spans 17 amino acids.

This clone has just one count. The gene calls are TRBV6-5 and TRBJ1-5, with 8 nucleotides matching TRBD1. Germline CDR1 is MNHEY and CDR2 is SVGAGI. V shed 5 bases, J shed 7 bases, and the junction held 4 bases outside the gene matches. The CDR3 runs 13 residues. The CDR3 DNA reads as TGTGCCAGCAGTCCCGACAGGGGCCAGCCCCAGCATTTT. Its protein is CASSPDRGQPQHF.

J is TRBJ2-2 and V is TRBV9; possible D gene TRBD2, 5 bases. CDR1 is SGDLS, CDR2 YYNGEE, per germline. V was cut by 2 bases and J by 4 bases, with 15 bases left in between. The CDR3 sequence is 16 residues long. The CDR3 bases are TGTGCCAGCAGCGTCGGAGGTAGGGCGGCCACCGGGGAGCTGTTTTTT. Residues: CASSVGGRAATGELFF.

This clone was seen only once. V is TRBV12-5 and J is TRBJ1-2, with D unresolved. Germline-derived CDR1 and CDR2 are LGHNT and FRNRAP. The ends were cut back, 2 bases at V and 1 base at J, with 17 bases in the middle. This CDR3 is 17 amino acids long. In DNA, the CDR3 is TGTGCTAGTGGTTTGCAAATTGGGCAGGCGGGTAACTATGGCTACACCTTC. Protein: CASGLQIGQAGNYGYTF.

For the CDR3, the DNA is TGCGCCAGCAGGCCCCCGTGGTTCGGGTGGACCGGGGAGCTGTTTTTT. Translating it yields CASRPPWFGWTGELFF. The chain recombines TRBV10-2 with TRBJ2-2; D not certain. The CDR3 has 16 amino acids. Germline values: CDR1 WSHSY, CDR2 SAAADI. V gave up 6 bases and J gave up 5 bases, with 19 bases separating them.

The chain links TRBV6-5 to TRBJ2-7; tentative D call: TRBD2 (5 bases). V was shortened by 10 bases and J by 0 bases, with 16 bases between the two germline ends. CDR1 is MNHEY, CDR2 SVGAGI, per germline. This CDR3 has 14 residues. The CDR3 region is CATSDSGSSYEQYF. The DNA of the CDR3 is TGTGCCACCTCGGACTCTGGAAGCTCCTACGAGCAGTACTTC.

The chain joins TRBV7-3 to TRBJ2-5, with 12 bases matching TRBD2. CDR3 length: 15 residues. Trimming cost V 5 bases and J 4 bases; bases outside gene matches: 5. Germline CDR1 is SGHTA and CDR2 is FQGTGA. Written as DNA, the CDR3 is TGTGCCAGCAGCCGATCGACTAGCGGGGGAGAGACCCAGTACTTC. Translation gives CASSRSTSGGETQYF.

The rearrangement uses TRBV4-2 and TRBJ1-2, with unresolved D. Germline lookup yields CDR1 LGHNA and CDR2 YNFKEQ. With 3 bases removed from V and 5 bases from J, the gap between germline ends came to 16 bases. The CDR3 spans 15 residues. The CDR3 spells CASSQLTTPGYGYTF. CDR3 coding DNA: TGTGCCAGCAGCCAGCTCACTACCCCCGGTTATGGCTACACCTTC.

Written as DNA, the CDR3 is TGTGCCAGCAGCTTTGTGACAGGGTCTTACGAGCAGTACTTC. Its translation is CASSFVTGSYEQYF. The gene calls are TRBV5-6 and TRBJ2-7, with 7 bases that match TRBD1. The CDR3 has 14 amino acids. Germline V gives CDR1 SGHDT, CDR2 YYEEEE. V dropped 2 bases and J dropped 4; count of bases not matched to a gene: 6. Full variable domain (remainder filled in from reference TRBV5-6 and TRBJ2-7): DAGVTQSPTHLIKTRGQQVTLRCSPKSGHDTVSWYQQALGQGPQFIFQYYEEEERQRGNFPDRFSGHQFPNYSSELNVNALLLGDSALYLCASSFVTGSYEQYFGPGTRLTVT.

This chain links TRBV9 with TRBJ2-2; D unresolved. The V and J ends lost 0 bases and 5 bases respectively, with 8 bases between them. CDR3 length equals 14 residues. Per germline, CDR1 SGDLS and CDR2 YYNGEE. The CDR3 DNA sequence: TGTGCCAGCAGCGTAGCCCCGAGGACCGGGGAGCTGTTTTTT. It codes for CASSVAPRTGELFF.

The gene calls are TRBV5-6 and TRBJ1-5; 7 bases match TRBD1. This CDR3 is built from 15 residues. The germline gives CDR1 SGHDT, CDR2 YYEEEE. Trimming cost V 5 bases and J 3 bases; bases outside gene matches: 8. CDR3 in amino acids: CASSTRQGINQPQHF. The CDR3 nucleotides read TGTGCCAGCAGTACAAGACAGGGAATCAATCAGCCCCAGCATTTT.